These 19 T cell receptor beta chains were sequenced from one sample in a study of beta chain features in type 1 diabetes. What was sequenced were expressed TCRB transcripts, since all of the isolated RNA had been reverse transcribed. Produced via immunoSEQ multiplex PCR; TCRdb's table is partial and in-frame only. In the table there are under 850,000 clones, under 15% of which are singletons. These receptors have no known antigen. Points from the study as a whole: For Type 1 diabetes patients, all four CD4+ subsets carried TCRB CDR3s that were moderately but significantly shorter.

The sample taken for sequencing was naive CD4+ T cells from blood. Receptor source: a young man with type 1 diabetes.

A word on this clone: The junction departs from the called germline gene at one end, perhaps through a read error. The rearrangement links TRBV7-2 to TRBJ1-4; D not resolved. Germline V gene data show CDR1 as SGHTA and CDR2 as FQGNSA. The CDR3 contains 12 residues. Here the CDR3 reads CASSLGPSVPRF. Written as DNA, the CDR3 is TGTGCCAGCAGCTTAGGTCCCTCAGTTCCCCGTTTT.

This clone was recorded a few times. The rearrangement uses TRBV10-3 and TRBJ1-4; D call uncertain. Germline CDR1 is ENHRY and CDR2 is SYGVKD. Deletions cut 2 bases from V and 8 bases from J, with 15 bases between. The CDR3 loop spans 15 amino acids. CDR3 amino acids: CAISEKGLGGEKLFF. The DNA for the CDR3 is TGTGCCATCAGTGAGAAGGGCCTAGGAGGGGAAAAACTGTTTTTT.

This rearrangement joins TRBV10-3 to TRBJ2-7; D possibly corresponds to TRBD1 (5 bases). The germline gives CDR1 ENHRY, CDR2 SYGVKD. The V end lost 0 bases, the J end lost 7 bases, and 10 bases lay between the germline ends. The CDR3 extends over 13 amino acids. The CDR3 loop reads CAISESTPGEQYF. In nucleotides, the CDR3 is TGTGCCATCAGTGAGTCGACACCAGGGGAGCAGTACTTC.

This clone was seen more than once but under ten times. The CDR3 loop is CASSKGRGSSGNEQFF. In DNA, the CDR3 is TGTGCCAGCAGTAAAGGTAGGGGGAGTTCGGGCAATGAGCAGTTCTTC. J is TRBJ2-1 and V is TRBV25-1; TRBD1 is a possible D gene (6 bases). This CDR3 contains 16 residues. Between the trimmed V and J ends, which lost 5 bases and 6 bases, there was a span of 20 bases. Germline CDR1 and CDR2: MGHDK and SYGVNS.

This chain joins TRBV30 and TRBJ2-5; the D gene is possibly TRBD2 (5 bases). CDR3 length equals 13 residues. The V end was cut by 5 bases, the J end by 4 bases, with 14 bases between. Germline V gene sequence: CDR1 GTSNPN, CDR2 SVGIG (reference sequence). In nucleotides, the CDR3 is TGTGCCTGGGGTATGGGCCGGGGAGAGACCCAGTACTTC. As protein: CAWGMGRGETQYF.

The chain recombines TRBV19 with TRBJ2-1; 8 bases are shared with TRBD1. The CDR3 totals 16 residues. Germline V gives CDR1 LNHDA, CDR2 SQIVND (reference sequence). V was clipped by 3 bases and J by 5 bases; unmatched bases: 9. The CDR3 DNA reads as TGTGCCAGTAGTATCCCTCCGGGACAGGTGAACAATGAGCAGTTCTTC. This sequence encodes CASSIPPGQVNNEQFF.

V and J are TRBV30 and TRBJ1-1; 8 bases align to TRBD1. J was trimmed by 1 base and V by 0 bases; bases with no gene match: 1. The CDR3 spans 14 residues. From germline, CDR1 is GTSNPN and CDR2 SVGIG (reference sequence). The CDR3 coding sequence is TGTGCCTGGAGTGTAGGACAGGGGAACACTGAAGCTTTCTTT. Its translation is CAWSVGQGNTEAFF. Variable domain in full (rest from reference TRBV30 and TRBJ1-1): SQTIHQWPATLVQPVGSPLSLECTVEGTSNPNLYWYRQAAGRGLQLLFYSVGIGQISSEVPQNLSASRPQDRQFILSSKKLLLSDSGFYLCAWSVGQGNTEAFFGQGTRLTVV.

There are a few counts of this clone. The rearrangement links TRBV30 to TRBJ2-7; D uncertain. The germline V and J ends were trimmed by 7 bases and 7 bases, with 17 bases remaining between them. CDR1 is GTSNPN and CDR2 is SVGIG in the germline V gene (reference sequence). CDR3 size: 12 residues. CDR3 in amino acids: CAFSGPALEQYF. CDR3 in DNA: TGTGCCTTCTCAGGACCGGCTCTGGAGCAGTACTTC. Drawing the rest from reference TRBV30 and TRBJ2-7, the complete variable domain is SQTIHQWPATLVQPVGSPLSLECTVEGTSNPNLYWYRQAAGRGLQLLFYSVGIGQISSEVPQNLSASRPQDRQFILSSKKLLLSDSGFYLCAFSGPALEQYFGPGTRLTVT.

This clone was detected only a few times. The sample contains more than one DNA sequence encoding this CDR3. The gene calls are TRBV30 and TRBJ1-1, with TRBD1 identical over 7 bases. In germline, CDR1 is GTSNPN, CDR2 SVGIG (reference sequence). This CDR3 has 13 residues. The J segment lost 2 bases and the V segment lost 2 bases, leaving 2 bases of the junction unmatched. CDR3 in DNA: TGTGCCTGGAGTCGGGACAGTAACACTGAAGCTTTCTTT. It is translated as CAWSRDSNTEAFF. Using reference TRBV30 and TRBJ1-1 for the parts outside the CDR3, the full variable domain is SQTIHQWPATLVQPVGSPLSLECTVEGTSNPNLYWYRQAAGRGLQLLFYSVGIGQISSEVPQNLSASRPQDRQFILSSKKLLLSDSGFYLCAWSRDSNTEAFFGQGTRLTVV.

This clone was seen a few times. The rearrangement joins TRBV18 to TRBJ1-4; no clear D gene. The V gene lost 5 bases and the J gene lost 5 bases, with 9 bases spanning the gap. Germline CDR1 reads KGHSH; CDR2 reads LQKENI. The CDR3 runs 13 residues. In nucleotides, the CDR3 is TGTGCCAGCTCAAAAGACGGGAATGAAAAACTGTTTTTT. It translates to CASSKDGNEKLFF.

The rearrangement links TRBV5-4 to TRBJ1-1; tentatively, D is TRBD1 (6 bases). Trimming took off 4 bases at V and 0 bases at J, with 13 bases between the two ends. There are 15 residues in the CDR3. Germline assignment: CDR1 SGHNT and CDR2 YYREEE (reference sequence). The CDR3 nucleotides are TGTGCCAGCAGCCCGGACAGCGTCCTGAACACTGAAGCTTTCTTT. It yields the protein CASSPDSVLNTEAFF.

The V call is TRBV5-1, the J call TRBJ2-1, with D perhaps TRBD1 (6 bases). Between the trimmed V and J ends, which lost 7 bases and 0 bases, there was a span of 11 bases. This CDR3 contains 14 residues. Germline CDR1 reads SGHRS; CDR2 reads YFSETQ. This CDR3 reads CASSTGSSYNEQFF. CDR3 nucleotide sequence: TGCGCCAGCTCCACAGGGAGCTCCTACAATGAGCAGTTCTTC.

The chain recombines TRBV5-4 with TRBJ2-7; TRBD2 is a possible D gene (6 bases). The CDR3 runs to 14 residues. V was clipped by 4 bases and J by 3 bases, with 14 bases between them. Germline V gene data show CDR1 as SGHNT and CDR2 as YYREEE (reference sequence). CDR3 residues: CASSVGTANYEQYF. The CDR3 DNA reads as TGTGCCAGCAGCGTTGGGACTGCCAACTACGAGCAGTACTTC.

The CDR3 nucleotides are TGCGCCAGCAGCCAAGATCCTGGCGGGAGCGCCTACAATGAGCAGTTCTTC. This translates into CASSQDPGGSAYNEQFF. This chain connects TRBV4-1 to TRBJ2-1; 7 bases map to TRBD2. The CDR3 extends over 17 amino acids. V shed 0 bases and J 2 bases; nucleotides not matched to a gene: 7. Germline values: CDR1 MGHRA, CDR2 YSYEKL.

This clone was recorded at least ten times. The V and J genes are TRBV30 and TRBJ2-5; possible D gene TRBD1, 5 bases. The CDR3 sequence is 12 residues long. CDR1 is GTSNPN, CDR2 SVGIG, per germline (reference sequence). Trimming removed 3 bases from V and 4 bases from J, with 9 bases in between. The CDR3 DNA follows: TGTGCCTGGAGAGACAGAGGAGAGACCCAGTACTTC. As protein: CAWRDRGETQYF.

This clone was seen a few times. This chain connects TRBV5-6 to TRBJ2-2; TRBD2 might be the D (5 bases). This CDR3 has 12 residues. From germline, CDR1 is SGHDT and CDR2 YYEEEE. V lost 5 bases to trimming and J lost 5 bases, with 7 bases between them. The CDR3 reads CASSRRTGELFF. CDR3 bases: TGTGCCAGCAGTAGGAGGACCGGGGAGCTGTTTTTT.

The chain's CDR3 is CASSPDRTGTEAFF. For the CDR3, the DNA is TGTGCCAGCAGCCCCGACCGGACAGGCACTGAAGCTTTCTTT. This chain connects TRBV7-8 to TRBJ1-1; TRBD1 matches 7 bases. CDR3 length: 14 residues. Germline values: CDR1 SGHVS, CDR2 FQNEAQ. The junction had 7 bases not matched to a gene; V was cut back by 5 bases and J by 4 bases.

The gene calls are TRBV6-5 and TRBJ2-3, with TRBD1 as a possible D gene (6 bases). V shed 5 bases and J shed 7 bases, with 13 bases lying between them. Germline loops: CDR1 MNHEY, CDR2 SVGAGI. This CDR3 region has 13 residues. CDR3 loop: CASSLAGVNTQYF. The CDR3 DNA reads TGTGCCAGCAGTCTGGCAGGGGTGAATACGCAGTATTTT.

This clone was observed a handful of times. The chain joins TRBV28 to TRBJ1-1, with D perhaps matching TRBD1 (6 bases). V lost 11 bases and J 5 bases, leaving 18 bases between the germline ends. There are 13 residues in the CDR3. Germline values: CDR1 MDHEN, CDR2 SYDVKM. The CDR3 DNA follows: TGTGCCGCCAAGGGGGGTCAGCTGACTGAAGCTTTCTTT. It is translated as CAAKGGQLTEAFF.